This T cell receptor beta chain was sequenced for a study of blood T cells in healthy people across ages. PCR was performed a second time for about 6 to 12 cycles using a sample-barcoded 5' primer and a J-beta primer mix. Every molecule of cDNA carried a tag from a template-switch adaptor with 12 random nucleotides. TCRdb reprocessed the 5' RACE reads with MiXCR, giving one entry per CDR3 protein. Of just under 900,000 distinct CDR3 sequences in the sample, 25% to 35% were seen once. Donors each provided around 10 milliliters of peripheral blood. Total RNA extracted from each sample amounted to at least 5 micrograms. The CDR3 loop spans 13 amino acids. With 3 bases removed from V and 7 bases from J, the gap between germline ends came to 12 bases. Germline loops: CDR1 MNHNS, CDR2 SASEGT. In its sample, this clonotype was seen a few times. A much larger clone is a single base away; this may be a read error.

The V and J genes are TRBV6-1 and TRBJ2-5; no firm D call. Sequences were obtained from blood. This clonotype was sampled from a woman older than 75 in good health. Here the CDR3 reads CASSDGLSGTQYF. In nucleotides, the CDR3 is TGTGCCAGCAGTGATGGGCTAAGTGGGACCCAGTACTTC.